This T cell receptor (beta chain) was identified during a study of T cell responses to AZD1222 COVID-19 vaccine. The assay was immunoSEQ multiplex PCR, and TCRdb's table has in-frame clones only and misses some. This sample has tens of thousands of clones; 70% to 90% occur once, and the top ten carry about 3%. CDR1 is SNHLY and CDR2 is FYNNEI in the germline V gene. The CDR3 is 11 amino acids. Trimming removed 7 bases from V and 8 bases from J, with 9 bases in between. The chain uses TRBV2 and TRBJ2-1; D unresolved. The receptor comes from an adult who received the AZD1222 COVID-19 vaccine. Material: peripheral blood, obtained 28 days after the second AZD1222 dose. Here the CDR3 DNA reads TGTGCCAGCACCAGCAGCGATGAGCAGTTCTTC. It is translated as CASTSSDEQFF.